Below are 16 T cell receptor beta chains sequenced from a single sample in a study of pediatric ulcerative colitis. TCRdb keeps only in-frame clones here, not all; method: immunoSEQ multiplex PCR. Among 60,000 to 75,000 clones listed, 75% to 85% were seen once. The sequenced sample was blood. The receptors come from a boy younger than 18 with moderate ulcerative colitis.

The chain joins TRBV30 to TRBJ1-5; unclear D gene. CDR3 length: 13 residues. Between the trimmed V and J ends, which lost 2 bases and 2 bases, there was a span of 7 bases. The germline gives CDR1 GTSNPN, CDR2 SVGIG (reference sequence). The CDR3 here is CAWSRMGNQPQHF. In DNA form, the CDR3 reads TGTGCCTGGAGTCGGATGGGCAATCAGCCCCAGCATTTT.

Only one count was recorded for this clone. J is TRBJ1-2 and V is TRBV7-2; D perhaps matches TRBD1 (6 bases). This CDR3 has 14 amino acids. Germline V gives CDR1 SGHTA, CDR2 FQGNSA. V was trimmed by 4 bases and J by 1 base, leaving 10 bases between them. Here the CDR3 reads CASSWTELNYGYTF. CDR3 in DNA: TGTGCCAGCAGCTGGACAGAACTTAACTATGGCTACACCTTC.

The V gene is TRBV9, the J gene TRBJ1-1, with a weak D call TRBD1 (6 bases). This CDR3 is 14 amino acids long. Trimming left V 4 bases short and J 2 bases short, with 12 bases between. Per the germline V gene, CDR1 is SGDLS and CDR2 is YYNGEE. The CDR3 sequence: CASSPTGGNTEAFF. In DNA, the CDR3 is TGTGCCAGCAGCCCCACCGGGGGCAACACTGAAGCTTTCTTT.

The chain employs TRBV5-1 and TRBJ2-1; D remains unclear. The germline gives CDR1 SGHRS, CDR2 YFSETQ. The CDR3 is 13 amino acids. Trimming pared 3 bases from V and 7 bases from J, leaving 11 bases between. The CDR3 sequence is CASSWTARNEQFF. For the CDR3, the DNA is TGCGCCAGCAGCTGGACCGCTCGAAATGAGCAGTTCTTC.

J is TRBJ1-2 and V is TRBV29-1; D ambiguous. Trimming took off 4 bases at V and 7 bases at J, with 16 bases between the two ends. This CDR3 spans 13 amino acids. Germline assignment: CDR1 SQVTM and CDR2 ANQGSEA. The CDR3 spells CSVGGSAYRGYTF. The CDR3 DNA is TGCAGCGTTGGTGGATCCGCGTATCGTGGCTACACCTTC.

V is TRBV5-4 and J is TRBJ2-2, with D possibly matching TRBD1 (6 bases). V gave up 4 bases and J gave up 6 bases, with 13 bases separating them. The CDR3 is 14 amino acids. Germline CDR1 reads SGHNT; CDR2 reads YYREEE (reference sequence). This CDR3 reads CASSRESGAGELFF. The CDR3 DNA follows: TGTGCCAGCAGCCGGGAATCAGGGGCCGGGGAGCTGTTTTTT. Based on the CDR3 plus reference TRBV5-4 and TRBJ2-2, the full variable domain is ETGVTQSPTHLIKTRGQQVTLRCSSQSGHNTVSWYQQALGQGPQFIFQYYREEENGRGNFPPRFSGLQFPNYSSELNVNALELDDSALYLCASSRESGAGELFFGEGSRLTVL.

The chain couples TRBV5-5 to TRBJ1-1; D remains ambiguous. Trimming shortened V by 0 bases and J by 2 bases, and 8 bases separated the two germline ends. This CDR3 comprises 14 residues. The germline V gene has CDR1 SGHKS and CDR2 YYEKEE (reference sequence). For the CDR3, the DNA is TGTGCCAGCAGCTTGGAAGGCCTTAACACTGAAGCTTTCTTT. It yields the protein CASSLEGLNTEAFF.

The chain recombines TRBV9 with TRBJ1-2, with TRBD1 as a possible D gene (6 bases). V lost 3 bases and J 4 bases, leaving 13 bases between the germline ends. CDR1 is SGDLS and CDR2 is YYNGEE in the germline V gene. The CDR3 loop spans 14 amino acids. The CDR3 protein is CASSEKQTGYGYTF. In DNA, the CDR3 is TGTGCCAGCAGCGAAAAACAGACAGGCTATGGCTACACCTTC.

The rearrangement joins TRBV19 to TRBJ1-1, with D perhaps TRBD1 (5 bases). This CDR3 has 13 amino acids. The V and J ends lost 7 bases and 7 bases respectively, with 16 bases between them. Germline loops: CDR1 LNHDA, CDR2 SQIVND (reference sequence). Written as DNA, the CDR3 is TGTGCCAGTAAAGAACAGGTGGGGGATGAAGCTTTCTTT. Translation gives CASKEQVGDEAFF.

The chain joins TRBV5-1 to TRBJ2-1; D remains unclear. Trimming stripped 1 base from V and 8 bases from J, with 13 bases between. The CDR3 loop spans 14 amino acids. Looked up from germline, CDR1 is SGHRS and CDR2 is YFSETQ. This CDR3 reads CASSLRAPRDEQFF. CDR3 nucleotides: TGCGCCAGCAGCTTGCGCGCCCCTAGGGATGAGCAGTTCTTC.

The chain carries TRBV30 and TRBJ2-7; TRBD2 might be the D (7 bases). This CDR3 is built from 15 residues. CDR1 GTSNPN and CDR2 SVGIG come from the germline V gene (reference sequence). Trimming removed 3 bases from V and 6 bases from J, with 21 bases in between. CDR3 loop: CAWRNGGQGLIEQYF. As DNA, the CDR3 is TGTGCCTGGAGAAACGGGGGGCAGGGATTAATCGAGCAGTACTTC. Filled out from reference TRBV30 and TRBJ2-7, the complete variable domain reads SQTIHQWPATLVQPVGSPLSLECTVEGTSNPNLYWYRQAAGRGLQLLFYSVGIGQISSEVPQNLSASRPQDRQFILSSKKLLLSDSGFYLCAWRNGGQGLIEQYFGPGTRLTVT.

Written as DNA, the CDR3 is TGTGCCAGCTCACCGGGAGGACAGGGTACCTATGGCTACACCTTC. Translation: CASSPGGQGTYGYTF. The V call is TRBV18, the J call TRBJ1-2, with TRBD1 identical over 8 bases. In germline, CDR1 is KGHSH, CDR2 LQKENI. Trimming at V came to 3 bases and at J to 4 bases, leaving 7 bases not matched to a gene. The CDR3 has 15 residues.

The chain is built from TRBV6-5 and TRBJ2-5, with TRBD2 matching over 10 bases. Germline V lookup: CDR1 MNHEY, CDR2 SVGAGI. V gave up 4 bases and J gave up 5 bases; unmatched junction bases: 7. This CDR3 has 15 residues. The CDR3 DNA reads as TGTGCCAGCAGTTCGTCAGGACTAGCGGCGGAGACCCAGTACTTC. Translating gives CASSSSGLAAETQYF.

The chain links TRBV5-6 to TRBJ1-3, with D unclear. The germline V gene has CDR1 SGHDT and CDR2 YYEEEE. The CDR3 has 17 amino acids. V lost 4 bases, J lost 5 bases, and 22 bases lay in between. The DNA for the CDR3 is TGTGCCAGCAGCAACGGAATTTACACGTCCGAGAGAAACACCATATATTTT. Translating it yields CASSNGIYTSERNTIYF.

The chain uses TRBV6-5 and TRBJ1-1; TRBD1 is a possible D gene (5 bases). The CDR3 is 16 residues long. The V end was cut by 4 bases, the J end by 1 base, with 16 bases between. CDR1 MNHEY and CDR2 SVGAGI come from the germline V gene. CDR3 sequence reads: CASSSFKRGRNTEAFF. CDR3 nucleotide sequence: TGTGCCAGCAGTTCCTTCAAACGGGGGAGGAACACTGAAGCTTTCTTT.

The chain has TRBV30 and TRBJ1-1; D remains unclear. Germline V gives CDR1 GTSNPN, CDR2 SVGIG (reference sequence). The CDR3 contains 15 residues. Trimming pared 4 bases from V and 1 base from J, leaving 16 bases between. The CDR3 spells CAWIRSGLKNTEAFF. Here the CDR3 DNA reads TGTGCCTGGATAAGATCCGGACTCAAGAACACTGAAGCTTTCTTT.